This TCR beta chain was sequenced for a study of identical twins. This clonotype was seen more than once but under ten times. Each CDR3 protein is one row after TCRdb ran MiXCR on the 5' RACE reads. The sample carries 1.5 million to 2 million distinct CDR3 sequences, about 32% recorded once. Germline trimming cut 0 bases from V and 11 bases from J; bases unmatched to any gene: 12. The CDR3 is 16 residues long. From germline, CDR1 is SGHRS and CDR2 YFSETQ. The sequenced material came from cord blood. This receptor was identified in a newborn girl in good health. V and J are TRBV5-1 and TRBJ2-7; 12 bases align to TRBD2. The CDR3 nucleotides read TGCGCCAGCAGCTTGGGATTCCCAACTAGCGGGAGGCTTAAGTACTTC. Encoded protein: CASSLGFPTSGRLKYF.